The next 11 T cell receptor beta chains were all read from a single sample in a study of blood T cell repertoires in COVID-19. Data came from immunoSEQ multiplex PCR; TCRdb stores just in-frame clones and leaves some out. Of approximately 300,000 clones listed, approximately 84% were seen once; the top ten hold over 3.5%. The sample consisted of PBMCs or T cells enriched from blood (not recorded which). The receptors come from a man under 40 who had recovered from COVID-19.

This chain connects TRBV30 to TRBJ2-7, with D perhaps TRBD2 (5 bases). The CDR3 spans 13 residues. V lost 4 bases and J 9 bases, leaving 19 bases between the germline ends. Germline V gene data show CDR1 as GTSNPN and CDR2 as SVGIG (reference sequence). CDR3 bases: TGTGCCTGGACCCCTCTAACGGGGTGGGGGCAGTACTTC. Amino acids: CAWTPLTGWGQYF.

The V call is TRBV6-5, the J call TRBJ2-7; the match to TRBD1 covers 8 bases. CDR1 is MNHEY, CDR2 SVGAGI, per germline. The CDR3 sequence is 13 residues long. Germline trimming cut 6 bases from V and 6 bases from J; bases unmatched to any gene: 7. The CDR3 coding sequence is TGTGCCAGCAGGGGGGACAGGTTACTCGAGCAGTACTTC. Encoded protein: CASRGDRLLEQYF.

The V gene is TRBV13, the J gene TRBJ2-7; 7 bases are a match to TRBD1. Per germline, CDR1 PRHDT and CDR2 FYEKMQ (reference sequence). The CDR3 loop spans 15 amino acids. V trimming: 1 base; J trimming: 0 bases; junction bases outside the gene matches: 3. CDR3 sequence: CASSLARQGSYEQYF. In nucleotides, the CDR3 is TGTGCCAGCAGCTTAGCGCGACAGGGCTCCTACGAGCAGTACTTC.

This clone was found once. The V gene is TRBV19, the J gene TRBJ2-1; 7 bases agree with TRBD1. Looked up from germline, CDR1 is LNHDA and CDR2 is SQIVND (reference sequence). Unmatched junction bases numbered 8, after V lost 10 bases and J lost 8 bases. This CDR3 is 12 amino acids long. CDR3 sequence (DNA): TGTGCCACCAGGGGGTGGGCCCATGAGCAGTTCTTC. As protein: CATRGWAHEQFF. Full variable domain (outside the CDR3, taken from reference TRBV19 and TRBJ2-1): DGGITQSPKYLFRKEGQNVTLSCEQNLNHDAMYWYRQDPGQGLRLIYYSQIVNDFQKGDIAEGYSVSREKKESFPLTVTSAQKNPTAFYLCATRGWAHEQFFGPGTRLTVL.

The rearrangement links TRBV13 to TRBJ1-2; D unresolved. Germline V CDR1 and CDR2: PRHDT, FYEKMQ (reference sequence). This CDR3 region has 15 residues. Trimming shortened V by 5 bases and J by 5 bases, and 18 bases separated the two germline ends. The CDR3 sequence is CASSAQTGSSYGYTF. DNA for the CDR3: TGTGCCAGCAGCGCCCAAACCGGGTCAAGTTATGGCTACACCTTC.

The gene calls are TRBV12-5 and TRBJ1-6; TRBD1 is a possible D gene (5 bases). From germline, CDR1 is LGHNT and CDR2 FRNRAP. The CDR3 is made up of 15 amino acids. Trimming took off 5 bases at V and 8 bases at J, with 16 bases between the two ends. Written as DNA, the CDR3 is TGTGCTAGTGGTCCCAGCGGGGGATTTTATTCACCCCTCCACTTT. Translation: CASGPSGGFYSPLHF.

The J gene is TRBJ2-7, the V gene TRBV6-5; tentatively, D is TRBD1 (5 bases). V was shortened by 5 bases and J by 2 bases, with 13 bases between the two germline ends. CDR1 and CDR2 (germline): MNHEY, SVGAGI. The length of the CDR3 is 14 residues. This CDR3 reads CASSPRTLTYEQYF. The CDR3 region has the DNA TGTGCCAGCAGTCCCCGGACATTGACCTACGAGCAGTACTTC.

This chain joins TRBV5-1 and TRBJ1-6, with unresolved D. V lost 0 bases, J lost 7 bases, and 11 bases lay in between. Germline V gene data show CDR1 as SGHRS and CDR2 as YFSETQ. The CDR3 length is 15 residues. The chain's CDR3 is CASSLAGIRNSPLHF. As DNA, the CDR3 is TGCGCCAGCAGCTTGGCGGGAATTAGGAATTCACCCCTCCACTTT.

The chain joins TRBV5-5 to TRBJ1-3, with TRBD1 as a possible D gene (5 bases). Per germline, CDR1 SGHKS and CDR2 YYEKEE (reference sequence). CDR3 length equals 15 residues. Trimming shortened V by 1 base and J by 0 bases, and 8 bases separated the two germline ends. CDR3 nucleotides: TGTGCCAGCAGCTTGATAACAGGCTCTGGAAACACCATATATTTT. Translating gives CASSLITGSGNTIYF.

This CDR3 is CATSDATKTGANYGYTF. CDR3 in DNA: TGTGCCACCAGTGACGCTACGAAGACTGGAGCTAACTATGGCTACACCTTC. This sequence joins TRBV24-1 and TRBJ1-2; D remains ambiguous. V gave up 4 bases and J gave up 0 bases, with 17 bases separating them. CDR1 and CDR2 (germline): KGHDR, SFDVKD. The length of the CDR3 is 17 residues.

The chain employs TRBV18 and TRBJ1-4, with TRBD1 identical over 8 bases. Trimming removed 3 bases from V and 5 bases from J; junction bases left unmatched: 5. Germline CDR1 is KGHSH and CDR2 is LQKENI. The CDR3 has 15 residues. This CDR3 is CASSPLTGVNEKLFF. CDR3 sequence (DNA): TGTGCCAGCTCACCGCTGACAGGGGTCAATGAAAAACTGTTTTTT.